This TCR beta chain is from a study of early T cells in non-severe SARS-CoV-2 infection. Study background: Bulk RNA from unsorted whole blood was sequenced; chains were unpaired.

In this sample, this clonotype turned up a few times. The antigen is undetermined. Study-wide points: Using VDJdb, the matching emphasized anti-spike CD8 responses while missing private and CD4 specificities.

The CDR3 consists of 15 residues. Per the germline V gene, CDR1 is DFQATT and CDR2 is SNEGSKA (reference sequence). The V gene lost 5 bases and the J gene lost 0 bases, with 14 bases spanning the gap. Each single cDNA molecule received a unique molecular identifier. TCRdb reanalysed the 5' RACE reads using MiXCR and keeps one entry per CDR3 protein. Among about 99,000 distinct CDR3 sequences listed, around 17% were seen once. The TCR originated in an adult who was a healthcare worker with PCR-confirmed SARS-CoV-2 infection or an uninfected control (not recorded which). The genes are TRBV20-1 and TRBJ1-5; D is ambiguous. The material sequenced was whole blood. The CDR3 DNA follows: TGCAGTGCTGCCCTTTCACCGATTAGCAATCAGCCCCAGCATTTT. Translating gives CSAALSPISNQPQHF.